This TCR beta chain was profiled in a study of OX40 agonist ivuxolimab in advanced cancers. Study as a whole: Participants, 70% to 90% male, averaged roughly 60 years of age, ranging from about 23 to 85. One hepatocellular carcinoma and a couple of cutaneous melanoma patients partially responded. General study points: Averaged across samples, CD8+ T cells carried more expanded clones than CD4+ did.

Systemic immunosuppression or autoimmune disease history was grounds to exclude patients. From germline, CDR1 is MDHEN and CDR2 SYDVKM. The CDR3 is 14 residues long. V lost 6 bases and J 4 bases, leaving 12 bases between the germline ends. This table comes from immunoSEQ multiplex PCR, and its TCRdb copy is limited to in-frame clones, with some not included. The table records around 5,100 clones, 70% to 75% of them present only once. With respect to this clone: Its antigen is unknown.

This clonotype was obtained from an adult with an advanced solid tumor such as melanoma, head and neck, liver or kidney cancer. The V and J genes are TRBV28 and TRBJ1-4, with D hard to call. This specimen consisted of CD4+ or CD8+ T cells sorted from blood, obtained in a trial of the OX40 agonist ivuxolimab. The CDR3: CASSRAALNEKLFF. The CDR3 coding sequence is TGTGCCAGCAGCCGCGCAGCCCTTAATGAAAAACTGTTTTTT.